A selection of T cell receptor beta chains follows, all from one sample in a study of T cell responses to AZD1222 COVID-19 vaccine. TCRdb keeps only in-frame clones here, not all; method: immunoSEQ multiplex PCR. The repertoire holds roughly 70,000 clones, with around 84% as singletons. The input for sequencing was peripheral blood, taken on day 0 of AZD1222 vaccination. These receptors all stem from an adult in good health. Both conserved end residues are trimmed from each CDR3. The order of the fields is V gene, CDR3 protein.

v_call: TRBV5-1
cdr3_aa: ASLLGGKNTDTQY

v_call: TRBV5-1
cdr3_aa: ASSLGGRSTDTQY

v_call: TRBV25-1
cdr3_aa: ASGWGMETQY

v_call: TRBV5-1
cdr3_aa: ASSRLAGGLYEQY

v_call: TRBV6-6
cdr3_aa: ASRSFGELF

v_call: TRBV6-5
cdr3_aa: ASSYSGGTYEQY

v_call: TRBV3-1/TRBV3-2
cdr3_aa: ASSRIQGNEQF

v_call: TRBV19
cdr3_aa: ASRVVDEQF

v_call: TRBV6-1
cdr3_aa: ASSETVLDRGKAF

v_call: TRBV5-1
cdr3_aa: ASSPGTPWTGELF

v_call: TRBV19
cdr3_aa: ASSPARGLGEAF

v_call: TRBV6-1
cdr3_aa: ASSEAGSGRDNEQF

v_call: TRBV5-4
cdr3_aa: ASWLNTEAF

v_call: TRBV5-5
cdr3_aa: ASSEGGTSENTQY

v_call: TRBV11-3
cdr3_aa: ASSGRNTGELF

v_call: TRBV10-3
cdr3_aa: AISRLAPSRDNEQF

v_call: TRBV19
cdr3_aa: ASRLLARDTGELF

v_call: TRBV29-1
cdr3_aa: SVGAASTDTQY

v_call: TRBV5-1
cdr3_aa: ASSLSGGSTDTQY

v_call: TRBV29-1
cdr3_aa: SVQNTGNGNTIY

v_call: TRBV5-1
cdr3_aa: ASSLSGQGAF

v_call: TRBV5-5
cdr3_aa: ASSLFGNKGEKLF

v_call: TRBV5-1
cdr3_aa: ASSTPDRDTQY

v_call: TRBV10-1
cdr3_aa: ASSESSYEQY

v_call: TRBV19
cdr3_aa: ASSIDGQVRAF

v_call: TRBV19
cdr3_aa: ASMGGLAGGAQGDTQY

v_call: TRBV6-5
cdr3_aa: ASSRRRGSHGYT

v_call: TRBV24-1
cdr3_aa: ATSLGATTQY

v_call: TRBV19
cdr3_aa: ASSFQGKSQH

v_call: TRBV6-5
cdr3_aa: ASRLLAGDTGELF

v_call: TRBV19
cdr3_aa: ASSDRQGLYEQY

v_call: TRBV27
cdr3_aa: ASSLNGQVLGGANVLT

v_call: TRBV2
cdr3_aa: ASKRTGPGNTEAF

v_call: TRBV5-4
cdr3_aa: ASSGGRAPGNTIY

v_call: TRBV29-1
cdr3_aa: SVVLIGGPHSNQPQH

v_call: TRBV6-5
cdr3_aa: ASSYPLGQKF

v_call: TRBV28
cdr3_aa: ASSTAGTRGYT

v_call: TRBV2
cdr3_aa: ATSKGQGDTEAF

v_call: TRBV6-5
cdr3_aa: ATQDSPNGYGYT

v_call: TRBV3-1/TRBV3-2
cdr3_aa: ASSLRNEQF